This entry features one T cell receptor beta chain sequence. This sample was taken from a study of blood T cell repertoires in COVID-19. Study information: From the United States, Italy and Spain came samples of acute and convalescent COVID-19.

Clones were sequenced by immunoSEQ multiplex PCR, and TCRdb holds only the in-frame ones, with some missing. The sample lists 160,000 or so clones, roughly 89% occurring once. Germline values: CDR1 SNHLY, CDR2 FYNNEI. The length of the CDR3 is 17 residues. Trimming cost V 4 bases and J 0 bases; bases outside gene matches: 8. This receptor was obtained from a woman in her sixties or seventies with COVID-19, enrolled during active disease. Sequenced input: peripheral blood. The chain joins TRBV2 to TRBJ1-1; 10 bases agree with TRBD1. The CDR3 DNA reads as TGTGCCAGCAGTGCGGGACAGGGGTTTGGGTTGAACACTGAAGCTTTCTTT. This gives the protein CASSAGQGFGLNTEAFF. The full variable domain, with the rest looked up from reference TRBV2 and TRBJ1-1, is EPEVTQTPSHQVTQMGQEVILRCVPISNHLYFYWYRQILGQKVEFLVSFYNNEISEKSEIFDDQFSVERPDGSNFTLKIRSTKLEDSAMYFCASSAGQGFGLNTEAFFGQGTRLTVV.